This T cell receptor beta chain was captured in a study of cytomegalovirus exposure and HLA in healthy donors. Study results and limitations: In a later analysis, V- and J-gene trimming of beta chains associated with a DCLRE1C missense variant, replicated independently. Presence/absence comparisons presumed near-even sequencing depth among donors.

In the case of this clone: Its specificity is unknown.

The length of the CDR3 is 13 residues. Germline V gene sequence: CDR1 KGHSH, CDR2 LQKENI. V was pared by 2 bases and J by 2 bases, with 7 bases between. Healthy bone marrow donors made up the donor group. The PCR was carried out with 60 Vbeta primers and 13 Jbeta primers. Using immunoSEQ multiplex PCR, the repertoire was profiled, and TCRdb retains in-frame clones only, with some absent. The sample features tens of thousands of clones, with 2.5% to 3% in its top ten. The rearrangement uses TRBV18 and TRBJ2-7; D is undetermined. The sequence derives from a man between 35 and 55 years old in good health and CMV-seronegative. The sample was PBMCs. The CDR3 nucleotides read TGTGCCAGCTCACCAGCCAGCGCCTACGAGCAGTACTTC. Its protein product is CASSPASAYEQYF.